Each of the 24 T cell receptor beta chains below was sequenced from the same sample in a study of blood T cell repertoires in COVID-19. Sequencing was performed with immunoSEQ multiplex PCR; in TCRdb, only in-frame clones are kept and a portion is missing. The sample includes about 140,000 clones, 75% to 90% of them seen just once. Material: peripheral blood. All receptors derive from a man between 70 and 80 years old who had recovered from COVID-19.

This clone was counted a single time. The rearrangement links TRBV4-1 to TRBJ2-4; a possible D gene is TRBD2 (6 bases). V dropped 3 bases and J dropped 0 bases, with 12 bases sitting between them. Germline V gives CDR1 MGHRA, CDR2 YSYEKL. The CDR3 totals 16 residues. The CDR3 DNA sequence: TGCGCCAGCAGCCAGGAGCGGGTACTAGCCAAAAACATTCAGTACTTC. Amino acids: CASSQERVLAKNIQYF.

The rearrangement joins TRBV20-1 to TRBJ2-7; D is possibly TRBD1 (5 bases). CDR1 is DFQATT and CDR2 is SNEGSKA in the germline V gene (reference sequence). Trimming cost V 4 bases and J 4 bases, with 8 bases left between them. The CDR3 length is 11 residues. CDR3 DNA: TGCAGTGCTACAGGGTTGTACGAGCAGTACTTC. It codes for CSATGLYEQYF.

The chain has TRBV20-1 and TRBJ2-5, with 12 nucleotides matching TRBD2. The V gene end was trimmed by 3 bases and the J gene end by 5 bases; junction bases not matched to a gene: 4. The CDR3 sequence is 14 residues long. Germline CDR1 is DFQATT and CDR2 is SNEGSKA (reference sequence). The CDR3 bases are TGCAGTGCTAGTCCAGGGACTAGCGGGGAGACCCAGTACTTC. Protein product: CSASPGTSGETQYF.

This clone turned up a few times. The chain links TRBV11-3 to TRBJ2-3, with no clear D. Germline V gene sequence: CDR1 SGHNT, CDR2 YENEEA. CDR3 length equals 15 residues. V gave up 1 base and J gave up 7 bases, with 15 bases separating them. The CDR3 spells CASSLGGIPSYTQYF. The CDR3 DNA follows: TGTGCCAGCAGCTTAGGCGGAATACCCTCCTATACGCAGTATTTT.

The CDR3 DNA follows: TGTGCCAGCAGTGCGCGTCGAGGACTAGCGGGCTACGAGCAGTACTTC. Translated: CASSARRGLAGYEQYF. V usage is TRBV28 and J usage is TRBJ2-7; TRBD2 aligns across 11 bases. The CDR3 is made up of 16 amino acids. Germline V gene lookup returns CDR1 MDHEN and CDR2 SYDVKM. V lost 5 bases to trimming and J lost 3 bases; unmatched junction nucleotides: 9.

J is TRBJ1-3 and V is TRBV4-3; D may be TRBD1 (5 bases). V was clipped by 1 base and J by 2 bases, with 6 bases between them. Germline V gene sequence: CDR1 LGHNA, CDR2 YSLEER. This CDR3 region has 14 residues. CDR3 in amino acids: CASSQAGAGNTIYF. In nucleotides, the CDR3 is TGCGCCAGCAGCCAAGCGGGGGCTGGAAACACCATATATTTT.

The V call is TRBV10-3, the J call TRBJ2-7, with 11 bases identical to TRBD2. Germline CDR1 and CDR2: ENHRY and SYGVKD. The CDR3 totals 14 residues. The junction had 6 bases not matched to a gene; V was cut back by 9 bases and J by 2 bases. The CDR3 DNA sequence: TGTGCCATGGCCTCTAGCGGGGGGACCTACGAGCAGTACTTC. It encodes CAMASSGGTYEQYF.

This clone is a singleton in its sample. DNA for the CDR3: TGTGCCAGCAGTGAAGCGCCCCGAGCGCCCACAGATACGCAGTATTTT. Translation gives CASSEAPRAPTDTQYF. This sequence joins TRBV2 and TRBJ2-3; D is undetermined. This CDR3 is 16 amino acids long. V lost 0 bases to trimming and J lost 2 bases, with 12 bases between them. Germline CDR1 SNHLY, CDR2 FYNNEI.

This sequence joins TRBV14 and TRBJ2-3; tentatively, D is TRBD2 (5 bases). The CDR3 runs 14 residues. Germline V gene lookup returns CDR1 SGHDN and CDR2 FVKESK. V was trimmed by 4 bases and J by 2 bases, leaving 10 bases between them. The CDR3 sequence is CASSLARVTDTQYF. The CDR3 DNA reads as TGTGCCAGCAGCCTTGCGAGGGTCACAGATACGCAGTATTTT.

The chain links TRBV6-5 to TRBJ1-2; the match to TRBD1 covers 7 bases. This CDR3 comprises 14 residues. CDR1 is MNHEY and CDR2 is SVGAGI in the germline V gene. Unmatched junction bases numbered 8, after V lost 6 bases and J lost 4 bases. The CDR3 reads CASRIRPGGYGYTF. Written as DNA, the CDR3 is TGTGCCAGCAGAATCAGGCCAGGGGGCTATGGCTACACCTTC.

The V call is TRBV14, the J call TRBJ2-7; no firm D call. V lost 5 bases and J lost 10, with 12 bases in between. CDR1 and CDR2 from the germline V gene are SGHDN and FVKESK. The CDR3 covers 11 residues. The CDR3 here is CASSIQWYQYF. CDR3 DNA: TGTGCCAGCAGCATACAGTGGTATCAGTACTTC.

The V gene is TRBV9, the J gene TRBJ2-7, with no clear D. The V gene's germline CDR1 is SGDLS and CDR2 YYNGEE. The CDR3 runs 12 residues. V was clipped by 3 bases and J by 5 bases, with 9 bases between them. The CDR3 sequence: CASSAPDDEQYF. The CDR3 bases are TGTGCCAGCAGCGCACCAGATGACGAGCAGTACTTC.

The rearrangement uses TRBV2 and TRBJ1-6; D is possibly TRBD1 (5 bases). The CDR3 length is 16 residues. V gave up 5 bases and J gave up 0 bases, with 11 bases separating them. CDR1 and CDR2 from the germline V gene are SNHLY and FYNNEI. CDR3 protein: CASSTDTYSYNSPLHF. The CDR3 DNA reads as TGTGCCAGCAGTACGGACACCTACTCCTATAATTCACCCCTCCACTTT.

The rearrangement joins TRBV4-1 to TRBJ1-2, with D possibly matching TRBD1 (5 bases). The ends were cut back, 0 bases at V and 8 bases at J, with 13 bases in the middle. Germline CDR1 reads MGHRA; CDR2 reads YSYEKL. CDR3 size: 14 residues. CDR3 residues: CASSQDKGREGYTF. The DNA for the CDR3 is TGCGCCAGCAGCCAAGATAAAGGCAGGGAAGGCTACACCTTC.

V usage is TRBV5-1 and J usage is TRBJ2-5; tentative D call: TRBD1 (6 bases). The germline CDR1 and CDR2 sequences are SGHRS and YFSETQ. CDR3 length: 13 residues. V was cut by 4 bases and J by 2 bases, with 9 bases left in between. Here the CDR3 reads CASSTGQQETQYF. CDR3 DNA: TGCGCCAGCAGCACCGGACAGCAAGAGACCCAGTACTTC.

J is TRBJ1-2 and V is TRBV27, with 10 bases fitting TRBD1. Germline CDR1 MNHEY, CDR2 SMNVEV (reference sequence). CDR3 length: 13 amino acids. V trimming: 7 bases; J trimming: 8 bases; junction bases outside the gene matches: 7. The CDR3 DNA is TGTGCCAGCACCCCGGGACAGGGGCAGGGCTACACCTTC. Its translation: CASTPGQGQGYTF.

This clone was observed a single time. The CDR3 sequence is CASSQDLAQYNEQFF. As DNA, the CDR3 is TGTGCCAGCAGCCAAGATTTGGCACAGTACAATGAGCAGTTCTTC. The chain is built from TRBV3-1 (or the pseudogene TRBV3-2) and TRBJ2-1; D is unresolved. V lost 0 bases and J lost 4, with 10 bases in between. In germline, CDR1 is LGHDT, CDR2 YNNKEL (reference sequence). The CDR3 length is 15 residues.

This clone was counted a single time. The rearrangement uses TRBV20-1 and TRBJ1-6; D gene ambiguous. The CDR3 is 15 amino acids. Germline V gene sequence: CDR1 DFQATT, CDR2 SNEGSKA (reference sequence). The V end lost 3 bases, the J end lost 9 bases, and 18 bases lay between the germline ends. As DNA, the CDR3 is TGCAGTGCTAGTCAGGCGGGGATCGGTGGTTCACCCCTCCACTTT. Its translation: CSASQAGIGGSPLHF.

The chain carries TRBV7-6 and TRBJ2-5; D unresolved. There are 14 residues in the CDR3. The ends were cut back, 1 base at V and 2 bases at J, with 8 bases in the middle. Germline V lookup: CDR1 SGHVS, CDR2 FNYEAQ. The CDR3 sequence is CASSLVGRQETQYF. The CDR3 DNA reads TGTGCCAGCAGCTTAGTCGGCAGGCAAGAGACCCAGTACTTC.

The rearrangement links TRBV7-3 to TRBJ2-1, with a possible D match to TRBD2 (6 bases). This CDR3 comprises 15 residues. The V end lost 0 bases, the J end lost 3 bases, and 9 bases lay between the germline ends. Per the germline V gene, CDR1 is SGHTA and CDR2 is FQGTGA. The CDR3 here is CASSLTLTSYNEQFF. Written as DNA, the CDR3 is TGTGCCAGCAGCTTAACACTGACTAGCTACAATGAGCAGTTCTTC.

Only one count was recorded for this clone. The chain carries TRBV27 and TRBJ2-1; D not certain. The ends were cut back, 0 bases at V and 12 bases at J, with 12 bases in the middle. CDR3 length: 13 amino acids. Germline-derived CDR1 and CDR2 are MNHEY and SMNVEV (reference sequence). The CDR3 bases are TGTGCCAGCAGTTTATCGATGGCTAGACTGCAGTTCTTC. This translates into CASSLSMARLQFF.

This chain uses TRBV19 with TRBJ2-3; 8 nucleotides align to TRBD2. After removal of 5 bases from V and 6 bases from J, the junction contained 7 bases not matched to a gene. The V gene's germline CDR1 is LNHDA and CDR2 SQIVND (reference sequence). This CDR3 region has 14 residues. In DNA, the CDR3 is TGTGCCAGTAGTCTTCAAGCGGGAGTTGATACGCAGTATTTT. It yields the protein CASSLQAGVDTQYF.

The J gene is TRBJ2-3, the V gene TRBV5-1, with TRBD1 identical over 10 bases. From germline, CDR1 is SGHRS and CDR2 YFSETQ. The CDR3 is 15 residues long. The ends lost 5 bases at V and 9 bases at J; junction bases unmatched: 12. The CDR3 DNA reads TGCGCCAGCAGACCAGCTGGGACAGGGGCGGGCACGCAGTATTTT. Amino acids: CASRPAGTGAGTQYF.

In this sample, this clone turned up a few times. This sequence joins TRBV30 and TRBJ2-3; 7 bases agree with TRBD1. With 5 bases clipped from V and 3 bases from J, the junction kept 5 bases outside the gene matches. This CDR3 spans 13 amino acids. CDR1 and CDR2 (germline): GTSNPN, SVGIG (reference sequence). This CDR3 is CAWDRVITDTQYF. The CDR3 DNA follows: TGTGCCTGGGACAGGGTAATTACAGATACGCAGTATTTT.